The TCR beta chain under discussion was sequenced for a study of blood T cell repertoires in COVID-19. Repertoires were generated with immunoSEQ multiplex PCR, while TCRdb's copy carries only in-frame clones and drops some. The sample lists approximately 78,000 clones, roughly nine tenths occurring once. The germline V gene encodes CDR1 SNHLY and CDR2 FYNNEI. This CDR3 is built from 15 residues. The V segment lost 7 bases and the J segment 8 bases; nucleotides outside the gene matches: 13. Sequencing was carried out using peripheral blood. This clonotype originated in a man aged 50 to 60 with COVID-19, enrolled during active disease. This chain links TRBV2 with TRBJ2-1, with TRBD2 identical over 8 bases. CDR3 sequence (DNA): TGTGCCAGCACCGTTTCCGGGACTAGTATTTATGAGCAGTTCTTC. Protein product: CASTVSGTSIYEQFF.